Listed below are T cell receptor beta chains from one sample, sequenced in a study of blood T cells in healthy people across ages. TCRdb re-derived calls from the 5' RACE reads in MiXCR, one entry per CDR3 protein. The table has about 680,000 distinct CDR3 sequences, about 52% seen once. The sample consisted of blood. These TCRs come from a woman in her sixties in good health. The CDR3 runs from the conserved cysteine through the conserved F or W. Each record gives: V gene, D gene, J gene, clone size, CDR3 DNA, CDR3 protein. A D gene is named only where the DNA matches it firmly. The size of a clone is reported for some rows only, either as once, few or many, or as a class for expanded clones.

V gene: TRBV4-1; D gene: .; J gene: TRBJ2-7; clone size: few; CDR3 DNA: TGCGCCAGCAGCCCCGACCCCGGGTCACGTCCCTACGAGCAGTACTTC; CDR3 protein: CASSPDPGSRPYEQYF
V gene: TRBV7-2; D gene: .; J gene: TRBJ2-7; clone size: once; CDR3 DNA: TGTGTCAGCAGTCGTGGGGGGGGCGGTGATCCCTACGAGCAGTACTTC; CDR3 protein: CVSSRGGGGDPYEQYF
V gene: TRBV7-8; D gene: TRBD2; J gene: TRBJ2-3; clone size: .; CDR3 DNA: TGTGCCAGCAGGCGACTAGCGGGGGCTAGCACAGATACGCAGTATTTT; CDR3 protein: CASRRLAGASTDTQYF
V gene: TRBV11-3; D gene: .; J gene: TRBJ2-2; clone size: .; CDR3 DNA: TGTGCCAGCAGCTTGGAGGGGGAGGACGGGGAGCTGTTTTTT; CDR3 protein: CASSLEGEDGELFF
V gene: TRBV27; D gene: TRBD1; J gene: TRBJ1-1; clone size: .; CDR3 DNA: TGTGCCAGCAGTTTCGACAGGGGACAAATGAACACTGAAGCTTTCTTT; CDR3 protein: CASSFDRGQMNTEAFF
V gene: TRBV20-1; D gene: TRBD2; J gene: TRBJ2-3; clone size: few; CDR3 DNA: TGCAGTGCAACTCCGGGACTAGCGCCCACAGATACGCAGTATTTT; CDR3 protein: CSATPGLAPTDTQYF
V gene: TRBV5-1; D gene: .; J gene: TRBJ2-7; clone size: .; CDR3 DNA: TGTGCCAGCAGCTTAGGGGACAACTCCTACGAGCAGTACTTC; CDR3 protein: CASSLGDNSYEQYF
V gene: TRBV3-1; D gene: .; J gene: TRBJ1-6; clone size: .; CDR3 DNA: TGTGCCAGCAGCTTTCGGGTTGGGAATTCACCCCTCCACTTT; CDR3 protein: CASSFRVGNSPLHF
V gene: TRBV7-9; D gene: .; J gene: TRBJ1-5; clone size: .; CDR3 DNA: TGTGCCAGCAGCTCGTCCCGCCGAGGGGTCACTCAGCCCCAGCATTTT; CDR3 protein: CASSSSRRGVTQPQHF
V gene: TRBV20-1; D gene: .; J gene: TRBJ2-7; clone size: .; CDR3 DNA: TGCAGTGCTAGCCCCCAGGGGAGCCCCTACGAGCAGTACTTC; CDR3 protein: CSASPQGSPYEQYF
V gene: TRBV2; D gene: .; J gene: TRBJ2-7; clone size: .; CDR3 DNA: TGTGCCAGCAGTGACTCGGGCGGAGCCTACGAGCAGTACTTC; CDR3 protein: CASSDSGGAYEQYF
V gene: TRBV25-1; D gene: .; J gene: TRBJ2-3; clone size: .; CDR3 DNA: TGTGCCAGCAGTGAATTTAATAGTTCCCCAGATACGCAGTATTTT; CDR3 protein: CASSEFNSSPDTQYF
V gene: TRBV5-1; D gene: .; J gene: TRBJ2-3; clone size: .; CDR3 DNA: TGCGCCAGCAGCTTGGGGGCCCTGGGGACGGGGACAGATACGCAGTATTTT; CDR3 protein: CASSLGALGTGTDTQYF
V gene: TRBV5-1; D gene: .; J gene: TRBJ1-2; clone size: .; CDR3 DNA: TGCGCCAGCAGCTTCCGTGGGCGCGAGGATGGCTACACCTTC; CDR3 protein: CASSFRGREDGYTF
V gene: TRBV29-1; D gene: TRBD2; J gene: TRBJ2-1; clone size: few; CDR3 DNA: TGCAGCGTCGTTGGGACTAGCGGGAGGAGGTACAATGAGCAGTTCTTC; CDR3 protein: CSVVGTSGRRYNEQFF
V gene: TRBV7-2; D gene: TRBD1; J gene: TRBJ2-3; clone size: few; CDR3 DNA: TGTGCCAGCAGCCGGGGACAGGCGGCAGATACGCAGTATTTT; CDR3 protein: CASSRGQAADTQYF
V gene: TRBV6-6; D gene: .; J gene: TRBJ2-7; clone size: .; CDR3 DNA: TGTGCCAGCAGAGCCTCGGGGCCCTACGAGCAGTACTTC; CDR3 protein: CASRASGPYEQYF
V gene: TRBV6-2/TRBV6-3; D gene: .; J gene: TRBJ1-1; clone size: .; CDR3 DNA: TGTGCCAGCATAGGGATCGCATCAATGAACACTGAAGCTTTCTTT; CDR3 protein: CASIGIASMNTEAFF
V gene: TRBV12-3/TRBV12-4; D gene: .; J gene: TRBJ1-6; clone size: .; CDR3 DNA: TGTGCCATCCAAGGGGGTCTCAATTCACCCCTCCACTTT; CDR3 protein: CAIQGGLNSPLHF
V gene: TRBV2; D gene: TRBD2; J gene: TRBJ2-7; clone size: .; CDR3 DNA: TGTGCCAGCAGGGGTCGACTAGCGGGAACCTACGAGCAGTACTTC; CDR3 protein: CASRGRLAGTYEQYF
V gene: TRBV7-2; D gene: .; J gene: TRBJ2-1; clone size: .; CDR3 DNA: TGTGCCAGCAGCTTAGTAGCGCCGATCTACAATGAGCAGTTCTTC; CDR3 protein: CASSLVAPIYNEQFF
V gene: TRBV21-1; D gene: .; J gene: TRBJ2-3; clone size: .; CDR3 DNA: TGTGCCAGCAGCAAATTGGGGAGCACAGATACGCAGTATTTT; CDR3 protein: CASSKLGSTDTQYF
V gene: TRBV11-1; D gene: .; J gene: TRBJ2-3; clone size: .; CDR3 DNA: TGTGCCAGCAGCCTCCAGGACCTTCATGGAGATACGCAGTATTTT; CDR3 protein: CASSLQDLHGDTQYF
V gene: TRBV19; D gene: .; J gene: TRBJ2-1; clone size: .; CDR3 DNA: TGTGCCAGTAGTATAGGTTCCCCATGGGGGTCCTACAATGAGCAGTTCTTC; CDR3 protein: CASSIGSPWGSYNEQFF
V gene: TRBV29-1; D gene: .; J gene: TRBJ2-5; clone size: .; CDR3 DNA: TGCAGCGACCTGACCGGCAATGAGCAGTACTTT; CDR3 protein: CSDLTGNEQYF
V gene: TRBV6-1; D gene: TRBD2; J gene: TRBJ2-1; clone size: many; CDR3 DNA: TGTGCCGGAGGCAGACTAGCGGGAGGTGAAGGTGAGCAGTTCTTC; CDR3 protein: CAGGRLAGGEGEQFF
V gene: TRBV12-3/TRBV12-4; D gene: .; J gene: TRBJ2-1; clone size: .; CDR3 DNA: TGTGCCAGCTCCCCTGCGGATGAGCAGTTCTTC; CDR3 protein: CASSPADEQFF
V gene: TRBV20-1; D gene: TRBD2; J gene: TRBJ2-5; clone size: few; CDR3 DNA: TGCAGTGCCGGACAGACGACTAGCGGGAGAAAGACCCAGTACTTC; CDR3 protein: CSAGQTTSGRKTQYF
V gene: TRBV4-3; D gene: TRBD2; J gene: TRBJ2-3; clone size: .; CDR3 DNA: TGCGCCAGCAGCCAAGATGTTCCGGGAGGACGCACAGATACGCAGTATTTT; CDR3 protein: CASSQDVPGGRTDTQYF
V gene: TRBV5-1; D gene: TRBD2; J gene: TRBJ2-7; clone size: .; CDR3 DNA: TGCGCCAGCAGCTTGAACCACCTAGCGGGAGGGATTCCCTACGAGCAGTACTTC; CDR3 protein: CASSLNHLAGGIPYEQYF
V gene: TRBV6-2/TRBV6-3; D gene: TRBD1; J gene: TRBJ2-7; clone size: few; CDR3 DNA: TGTGCCAGCAGCGCGGACAGGGGGGTTCACGAGCAGTACTTC; CDR3 protein: CASSADRGVHEQYF
V gene: TRBV12-3/TRBV12-4; D gene: .; J gene: TRBJ1-5; clone size: .; CDR3 DNA: TGTGCCAGCAGTTTAGGGGGTAGCAATCAGCCCCAGCATTTT; CDR3 protein: CASSLGGSNQPQHF
V gene: TRBV20-1; D gene: .; J gene: TRBJ2-4; clone size: few; CDR3 DNA: TGCAGTGCCCCGGCGGAAAACATTCAGTACTTC; CDR3 protein: CSAPAENIQYF
V gene: TRBV14; D gene: .; J gene: TRBJ2-5; clone size: .; CDR3 DNA: TGTGCCAGCAGCCCCCTAGCTTCGGGAGTGGAGACCCAGTACTTC; CDR3 protein: CASSPLASGVETQYF
V gene: TRBV20-1; D gene: .; J gene: TRBJ1-4; clone size: .; CDR3 DNA: TGCAGTGCCACATTACAGGGTACTGGTGAAAAACTGTTTTTT; CDR3 protein: CSATLQGTGEKLFF
V gene: TRBV6-5; D gene: TRBD2; J gene: TRBJ2-7; clone size: many; CDR3 DNA: TGTGCCAGCAATGGGCTAGCGGGAGCGAGTGAGCAGTACTTC; CDR3 protein: CASNGLAGASEQYF
V gene: TRBV20-1; D gene: .; J gene: TRBJ2-3; clone size: .; CDR3 DNA: TGCAGTGCTAGAGAGAAGCTAGATACGCAGTATTTT; CDR3 protein: CSAREKLDTQYF
V gene: TRBV10-3; D gene: TRBD1; J gene: TRBJ1-2; clone size: few; CDR3 DNA: TGTGCCACCTGGGGACAGCAAACTCCCCTAACTAACTATGGCTACACCTTC; CDR3 protein: CATWGQQTPLTNYGYTF
V gene: TRBV9; D gene: .; J gene: TRBJ2-7; clone size: .; CDR3 DNA: TGTGCCAGCAGCCCCAGGGGGGATTCGATGCACGAGCAGTACTTC; CDR3 protein: CASSPRGDSMHEQYF
V gene: TRBV5-1; D gene: TRBD1; J gene: TRBJ2-4; clone size: few; CDR3 DNA: TGCGCCAGCAGCCCCGACAGGGCCAACATTCAGTACTTC; CDR3 protein: CASSPDRANIQYF
V gene: TRBV24-1; D gene: .; J gene: TRBJ2-5; clone size: .; CDR3 DNA: TGTGCCACCAGTGACTCCTACGGACACCTCTACAATGAGCAGTACTTC; CDR3 protein: CATSDSYGHLYNEQYF
V gene: TRBV14; D gene: TRBD1; J gene: TRBJ2-7; clone size: .; CDR3 DNA: TGTGCCAGCAGCCAAGAATCCACAGGGGACTACGAGCAGTACTTC; CDR3 protein: CASSQESTGDYEQYF
V gene: TRBV12-3/TRBV12-4; D gene: .; J gene: TRBJ2-2; clone size: few; CDR3 DNA: TGTGCCAGCAGTTTAATCCAGGGCCGAGGCAACGGGGAGCTGTTTTTT; CDR3 protein: CASSLIQGRGNGELFF
V gene: TRBV7-2; D gene: TRBD2; J gene: TRBJ2-5; clone size: .; CDR3 DNA: TGTGCCAGCAGCTTAGTCCTTGGGGCTTGGACTAGCGGGGTCCGCGGAGAGCAGTACTTC; CDR3 protein: CASSLVLGAWTSGVRGEQYF
V gene: TRBV10-3; D gene: .; J gene: TRBJ2-5; clone size: .; CDR3 DNA: TGTGCCATCAGTGGTGTAGGGGGGCGGGAGACCCAGTACTTC; CDR3 protein: CAISGVGGRETQYF
V gene: TRBV7-2; D gene: TRBD2; J gene: TRBJ2-3; clone size: .; CDR3 DNA: TGTGCCAGCAGCCCCGGGTGGGGACTAGCGGGACGAAATACGCAGTATTTT; CDR3 protein: CASSPGWGLAGRNTQYF
V gene: TRBV7-2; D gene: .; J gene: TRBJ2-1; clone size: .; CDR3 DNA: TGTGCCAGCAGCCCCATGGCAGAGAGTAAGCAGTTCTTC; CDR3 protein: CASSPMAESKQFF
V gene: TRBV6-2/TRBV6-3; D gene: TRBD2; J gene: TRBJ2-5; clone size: .; CDR3 DNA: TGTGCCAGCAGTTACCCCCTACTAGCGGGAGCTGAAGAGACCCAGTACTTC; CDR3 protein: CASSYPLLAGAEETQYF
V gene: TRBV10-3; D gene: .; J gene: TRBJ2-7; clone size: few; CDR3 DNA: TGTGCCATCAGTGAAGCCGGGAGATCCTACGAGCAGTACTTC; CDR3 protein: CAISEAGRSYEQYF
V gene: TRBV7-2; D gene: .; J gene: TRBJ2-7; clone size: .; CDR3 DNA: TGTGCCAGCAGCTTAGCTCGTGGCCTAGCGAGCTCCTACGAGCAGTACTTC; CDR3 protein: CASSLARGLASSYEQYF
V gene: TRBV6-2/TRBV6-3; D gene: .; J gene: TRBJ2-5; clone size: few; CDR3 DNA: TGTGCCAGCAGTTACTCGACGAAGGTTTCGTTGCAGACCCAGTACTTC; CDR3 protein: CASSYSTKVSLQTQYF
V gene: TRBV12-3/TRBV12-4; D gene: .; J gene: TRBJ2-5; clone size: .; CDR3 DNA: TGTGCCAGCAGTTTCGGGAGATCGGTAGAGACCCAGTACTTC; CDR3 protein: CASSFGRSVETQYF
V gene: TRBV5-1; D gene: TRBD2; J gene: TRBJ2-3; clone size: few; CDR3 DNA: TGCGCCAGCAGCATAGGACTAGCGGACACAGATACGCAGTATTTT; CDR3 protein: CASSIGLADTDTQYF
V gene: TRBV20-1; D gene: TRBD1; J gene: TRBJ1-2; clone size: .; CDR3 DNA: TGCAGTGCTCAAGCCGGGACAGGCTTTGTATGGTATGGCTGCACCTTC; CDR3 protein: CSAQAGTGFVWYGCTF
V gene: TRBV20-1; D gene: TRBD2; J gene: TRBJ2-5; clone size: few; CDR3 DNA: TGCAGTGCTAGAGGATCGGGGACTACGCCGCAGTACTTC; CDR3 protein: CSARGSGTTPQYF